The clone carrying this T cell receptor beta chain was picked up a small number of times. Antigen specificity is unknown. J gave up 2 bases and V 5 bases, and 9 bases lay outside the gene matches. CDR3 length equals 15 residues. Germline loops: CDR1 DFQATT, CDR2 SNEGSKA (reference sequence). This specimen comes from a study of blood T cells in healthy people across ages. General study findings and limits: Age brought a roughly linear fall in TCR beta diversity measured per million T cells. Long-lived donors carried more naive CD4+ cells and greater diversity than aged donors.

A second about 6 to 12 cycle PCR used barcoded and J-beta primers. Every cDNA molecule carried a tag from a template-switch adaptor bearing 12 random nucleotides. Each CDR3 protein gets one entry after TCRdb re-called the 5' RACE reads with MiXCR. The sample comprises about 1.1 million distinct CDR3 sequences, more than 30% of which are singletons, and roughly 13% rests with the top ten. Drawn from each donor were roughly 9.4 milliliters of peripheral blood. This TCR was sampled from a young man in good health. Sequencing input: blood. The genes are TRBV20-1 and TRBJ2-3; 8 bases fit TRBD2. This CDR3 reads CSAGIAGRNTDTQYF. In DNA form, the CDR3 reads TGCAGTGCTGGAATAGCGGGGAGAAACACAGATACGCAGTATTTT.